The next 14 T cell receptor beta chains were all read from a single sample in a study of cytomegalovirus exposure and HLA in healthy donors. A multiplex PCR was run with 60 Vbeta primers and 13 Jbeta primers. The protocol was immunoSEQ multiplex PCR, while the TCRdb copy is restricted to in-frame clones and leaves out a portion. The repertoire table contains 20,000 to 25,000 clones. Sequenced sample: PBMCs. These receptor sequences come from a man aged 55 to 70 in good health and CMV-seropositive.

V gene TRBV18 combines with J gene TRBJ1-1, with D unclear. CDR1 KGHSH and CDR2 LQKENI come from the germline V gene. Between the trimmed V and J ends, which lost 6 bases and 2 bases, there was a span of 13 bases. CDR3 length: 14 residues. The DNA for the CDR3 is TGTGCCAGCTCTGCTCGCCAGGCTAACACTGAAGCTTTCTTT. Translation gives CASSARQANTEAFF.

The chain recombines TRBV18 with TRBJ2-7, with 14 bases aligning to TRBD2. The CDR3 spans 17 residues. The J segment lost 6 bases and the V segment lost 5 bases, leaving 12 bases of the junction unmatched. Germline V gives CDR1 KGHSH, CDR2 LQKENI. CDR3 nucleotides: TGTGCCAGCTCATTCCAGCCAGGGACTAGCGGGAGTGGCGAGCAGTACTTC. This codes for CASSFQPGTSGSGEQYF.

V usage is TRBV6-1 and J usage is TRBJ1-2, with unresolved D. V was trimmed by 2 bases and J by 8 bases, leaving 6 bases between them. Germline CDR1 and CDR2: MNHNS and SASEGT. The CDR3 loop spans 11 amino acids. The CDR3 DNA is TGTGCCAGCAGTGAAACTCGAGGCTACACCTTC. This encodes CASSETRGYTF.

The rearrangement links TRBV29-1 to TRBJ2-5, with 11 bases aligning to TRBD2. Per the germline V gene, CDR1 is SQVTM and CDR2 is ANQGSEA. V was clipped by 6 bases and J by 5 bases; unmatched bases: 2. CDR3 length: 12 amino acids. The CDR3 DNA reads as TGCAGCGTGCGGACTAGCGGGGAGACCCAGTACTTC. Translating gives CSVRTSGETQYF.

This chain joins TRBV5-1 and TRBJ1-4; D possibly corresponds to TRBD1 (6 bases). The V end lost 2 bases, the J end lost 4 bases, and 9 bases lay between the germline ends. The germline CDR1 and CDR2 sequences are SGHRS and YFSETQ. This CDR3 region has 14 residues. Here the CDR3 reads CASSFRTVNEKLFF. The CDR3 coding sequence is TGCGCCAGCAGCTTTAGGACAGTTAATGAAAAACTGTTTTTT.

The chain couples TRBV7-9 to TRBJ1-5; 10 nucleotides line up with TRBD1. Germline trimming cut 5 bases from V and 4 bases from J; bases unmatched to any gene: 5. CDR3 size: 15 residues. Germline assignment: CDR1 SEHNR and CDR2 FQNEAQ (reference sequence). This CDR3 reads CASSPGTGANQPQHF. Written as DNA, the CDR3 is TGTGCCAGCAGCCCTGGGACAGGGGCAAATCAGCCCCAGCATTTT. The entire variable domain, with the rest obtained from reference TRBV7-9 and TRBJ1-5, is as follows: DTGVSQNPRHKITKRGQNVTFRCDPISEHNRLYWYRQTLGQGPEFLTYFQNEAQLEKSRLLSDRFSAERPKGSFSTLEIQRTEQGDSAMYLCASSPGTGANQPQHFGDGTRLSIL.

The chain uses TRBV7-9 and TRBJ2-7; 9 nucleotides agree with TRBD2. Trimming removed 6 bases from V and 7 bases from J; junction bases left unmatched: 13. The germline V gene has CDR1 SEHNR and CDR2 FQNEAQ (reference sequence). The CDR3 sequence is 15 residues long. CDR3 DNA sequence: TGTGCCAGCAGTCTGGGGGTCGCGGGAGGGGGTGAGCAGTACTTC. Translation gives CASSLGVAGGGEQYF.

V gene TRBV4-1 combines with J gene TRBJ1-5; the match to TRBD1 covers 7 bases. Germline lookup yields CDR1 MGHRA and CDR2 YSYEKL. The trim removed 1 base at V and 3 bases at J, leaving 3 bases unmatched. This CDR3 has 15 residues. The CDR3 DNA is TGCGCCAGCAGCCAAGCCGACAGGGTCAATCAGCCCCAGCATTTT. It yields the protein CASSQADRVNQPQHF.

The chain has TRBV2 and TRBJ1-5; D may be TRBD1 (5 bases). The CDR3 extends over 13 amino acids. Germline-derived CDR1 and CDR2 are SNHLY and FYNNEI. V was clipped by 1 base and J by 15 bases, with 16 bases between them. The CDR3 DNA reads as TGTGCCAGCAGTGAAGGAAGGGAGGGGCTTTGGCATTTT. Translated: CASSEGREGLWHF.

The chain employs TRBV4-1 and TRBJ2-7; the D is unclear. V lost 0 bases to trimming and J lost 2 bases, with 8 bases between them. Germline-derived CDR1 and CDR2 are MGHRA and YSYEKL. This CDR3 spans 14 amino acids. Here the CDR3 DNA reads TGCGCCAGCAGCCAAGACCGAGTCGCCTACGAGCAGTACTTC. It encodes CASSQDRVAYEQYF.

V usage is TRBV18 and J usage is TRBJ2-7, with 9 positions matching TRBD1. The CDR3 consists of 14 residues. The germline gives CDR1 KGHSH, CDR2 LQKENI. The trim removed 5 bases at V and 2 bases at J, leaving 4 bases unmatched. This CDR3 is CASSSTGGAYEQYF. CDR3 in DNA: TGTGCCAGCTCATCGACAGGGGGGGCCTACGAGCAGTACTTC. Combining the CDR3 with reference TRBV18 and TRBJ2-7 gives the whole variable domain NAGVMQNPRHLVRRRGQEARLRCSPMKGHSHVYWYRQLPEEGLKFMVYLQKENIIDESGMPKERFSAEFPKEGPSILRIQQVVRGDSAAYFCASSSTGGAYEQYFGPGTRLTVT.

The CDR3: CASSLVGGLTEAFF. For the CDR3, the DNA is TGCGCCAGCAGCTTGGTGGGGGGGCTTACTGAAGCTTTCTTT. The V gene is TRBV5-1, the J gene TRBJ1-1; maybe TRBD1 (6 bases). V shed 0 bases and J shed 5 bases, with 11 bases lying between them. The germline V gene has CDR1 SGHRS and CDR2 YFSETQ. The CDR3 covers 14 residues. Using reference TRBV5-1 and TRBJ1-1 for the parts outside the CDR3, the full variable domain is KAGVTQTPRYLIKTRGQQVTLSCSPISGHRSVSWYQQTPGQGLQFLFEYFSETQRNKGNFPGRFSGRQFSNSRSEMNVSTLELGDSALYLCASSLVGGLTEAFFGQGTRLTVV.

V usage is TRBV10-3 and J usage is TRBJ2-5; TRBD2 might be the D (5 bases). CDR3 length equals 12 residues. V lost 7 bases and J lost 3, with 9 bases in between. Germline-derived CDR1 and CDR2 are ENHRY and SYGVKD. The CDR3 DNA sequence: TGTGCCATCAAGGACTTAGAAGAGACCCAGTACTTC. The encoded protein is CAIKDLEETQYF.

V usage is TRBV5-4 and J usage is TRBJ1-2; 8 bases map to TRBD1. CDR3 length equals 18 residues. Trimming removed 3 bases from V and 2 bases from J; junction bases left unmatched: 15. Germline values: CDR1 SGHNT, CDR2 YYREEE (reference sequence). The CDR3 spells CASSYPYIRDRTNYGYTF. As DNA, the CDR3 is TGTGCCAGCAGCTACCCATACATCCGGGACAGGACGAACTATGGCTACACCTTC.